Sequencing of this T cell receptor (beta chain) was carried out in a study of T cell repertoires in cytomegalovirus infection. Study-wide background: Recently described HLA-C-restricted plus well-studied HLA-B-restricted CMV epitopes were used. From public TCR beta signatures came an indication of both CMV infection and matching HLA type.

General study points: Cumulative frequency of public TCR beta families picked out carriers of CMV plus the relevant HLA. Dominating the ex vivo response were HLA-C-restricted CMV-specific TCR beta clonotypes.

This clonotype has just a few counts. The target antigen is unknown. Germline CDR1 SGHVS, CDR2 FQNEAQ. There are 18 residues in the CDR3. Trimming removed 0 bases from V and 0 bases from J, with 12 bases in between. Each CDR3 protein gets one entry after TCRdb re-called the reads with MiXCR. The sample holds about 900,000 distinct CDR3 sequences, roughly 31% seen once. V is TRBV7-8 and J is TRBJ2-6; weak D call: TRBD1 (6 bases). The TCR sequence derives from a human donor in good health (CMV status not recorded). Some clones in this sample may be carry-over from other donors' samples. The sequenced sample was cultured CD8+ T cells from PBMCs, obtained from culture after CMV antigen stimulation. The CDR3 nucleotides read TGTGCCAGCAGCTTAGCCCGGGACACTCTCTCTGGGGCCAACGTCCTGACTTTC. This gives the protein CASSLARDTLSGANVLTF.